The 28 T cell receptor beta chains below all came from one sample that was sequenced in a study of blood T cell repertoires in COVID-19. TCRdb's table, derived via immunoSEQ multiplex PCR, lists solely in-frame clones and lacks some. Of about 99,000 clones listed, about 87% are singletons. The source material was peripheral blood. All receptors derive from a man over 45 with acute or convalescent COVID-19.

The chain joins TRBV5-8 to TRBJ2-3; 12 bases align to TRBD2. Germline assignment: CDR1 SGHTS and CDR2 YDEGEE. V shed 0 bases and J 4 bases; nucleotides not matched to a gene: 3. This CDR3 spans 16 amino acids. The CDR3: CASSLGLAGGPDTQYF. The CDR3, as DNA: TGTGCCAGCAGCTTGGGGCTAGCGGGAGGGCCAGATACGCAGTATTTT.

The CDR3 loop is CASSRGGATNEKLFF. The CDR3 nucleotides are TGTGCCAGCAGCCGTGGAGGTGCAACTAATGAAAAACTGTTTTTT. The V call is TRBV7-9, the J call TRBJ1-4; no firm D call. Per the germline V gene, CDR1 is SEHNR and CDR2 is FQNEAQ (reference sequence). V lost 5 bases and J lost 0, with 10 bases in between. The CDR3 runs to 15 residues.

This clone has only a few counts. The gene calls are TRBV5-3 and TRBJ2-7; the match to TRBD2 covers 11 bases. TRBV5-3 is an ORF; its function is uncertain. The CDR3 totals 15 residues. The trim removed 4 bases at V and 9 bases at J, leaving 12 bases unmatched. CDR3 in amino acids: CARSTASGRTSLQYF. Here the CDR3 DNA reads TGTGCCAGAAGCACCGCTAGCGGGAGGACGTCGCTGCAGTACTTC.

The V gene is TRBV2, the J gene TRBJ2-4; D ambiguous. This CDR3 comprises 11 residues. Looked up from germline, CDR1 is SNHLY and CDR2 is FYNNEI. The ends were cut back, 8 bases at V and 4 bases at J, with 6 bases in the middle. The CDR3: CASLRKNIQYF. As DNA, the CDR3 is TGTGCCAGCCTACGGAAAAACATTCAGTACTTC.

The chain employs TRBV11-1 and TRBJ2-1; weak D call: TRBD2 (6 bases). The germline V gene has CDR1 SGHAT and CDR2 FQDESV (reference sequence). Trimming removed 0 bases at V and 1 base at J, with 7 bases between. This CDR3 contains 15 residues. Here the CDR3 DNA reads TGTGCCAGCAGCTTAGCGGCGGGGTCCTACAATGAGCAGTTCTTC. This codes for CASSLAAGSYNEQFF.

The rearrangement joins TRBV28 to TRBJ2-1; 7 nucleotides line up with TRBD1. The CDR3 extends over 14 amino acids. V gave up 5 bases and J gave up 2 bases; unmatched junction bases: 3. Germline CDR1 is MDHEN and CDR2 is SYDVKM. Here the CDR3 DNA reads TGTGCCAGCAGTAGGGGACAGCCCTACAATGAGCAGTTCTTC. This encodes CASSRGQPYNEQFF.

The chain employs TRBV19 and TRBJ1-2; TRBD1 matches 11 bases. Losses at the gene ends were 2 bases for V and 5 bases for J; bases not matched to a gene: 4. Germline-derived CDR1 and CDR2 are LNHDA and SQIVND (reference sequence). The CDR3 is 15 amino acids. The CDR3 coding sequence is TGTGCCAGTAGTATATTCGGGACAGGGGGATATGGCTACACCTTC. It is translated as CASSIFGTGGYGYTF.

The V call is TRBV11-2, the J call TRBJ2-7, with 8 bases aligning to TRBD2. The V and J ends lost 6 bases and 5 bases, in that order; junction bases with no gene match: 6. Germline-derived CDR1 and CDR2 are SGHAT and FQNNGV. There are 13 residues in the CDR3. The CDR3 sequence is CASRKGTSHEQYF. CDR3 coding DNA: TGTGCCAGCAGGAAGGGGACTAGTCACGAGCAGTACTTC.

The CDR3 nucleotides are TGTGCCAGCAGCCGCAATACAGGGCCTTATGGCTACACCTTC. This codes for CASSRNTGPYGYTF. The genes are TRBV14 and TRBJ1-2; D is possibly TRBD1 (6 bases). Germline V gene sequence: CDR1 SGHDN, CDR2 FVKESK. Trimming removed 4 bases from V and 5 bases from J, with 14 bases in between. CDR3 length equals 14 residues.

The CDR3, as DNA: TGTGCCAGCAGTTTTGACAGGGGGCTTGTAGATTCACCCCTCCACTTT. Protein product: CASSFDRGLVDSPLHF. This sequence joins TRBV27 and TRBJ1-6; the match to TRBD1 covers 10 bases. V shed 3 bases and J 8 bases; nucleotides not matched to a gene: 7. Looked up from germline, CDR1 is MNHEY and CDR2 is SMNVEV (reference sequence). The CDR3 loop spans 16 amino acids.

The chain joins TRBV5-1 to TRBJ2-7, with D unclear. With 1 base removed from V and 4 bases from J, the gap between germline ends came to 6 bases. The CDR3 runs to 12 residues. Germline assignment: CDR1 SGHRS and CDR2 YFSETQ. The CDR3 loop is CASSLSQYEQYF. The CDR3 nucleotides read TGCGCCAGCAGCTTGTCGCAGTACGAGCAGTACTTC.

The J gene is TRBJ2-1, the V gene TRBV2, with D hard to call. V lost 4 bases and J lost 8, with 6 bases in between. The CDR3 covers 11 residues. Germline loops: CDR1 SNHLY, CDR2 FYNNEI. In DNA, the CDR3 is TGTGCCAGCAGTGGAGAGGATGAGCAGTTCTTC. It encodes CASSGEDEQFF.

The V gene is TRBV5-8, the J gene TRBJ1-1, with 11 bases lining up with TRBD1. J gave up 10 bases and V 2 bases, and 7 bases lay outside the gene matches. The CDR3 totals 14 residues. Germline-derived CDR1 and CDR2 are SGHTS and YDEGEE. The CDR3 reads CASSLEDRGRLAFF. DNA of the CDR3: TGTGCCAGCAGCTTAGAGGACAGGGGGCGGTTAGCTTTCTTT. The full variable domain, in which reference TRBV5-8 and TRBJ1-1 provide the parts outside the CDR3, is EAGVTQSPTHLIKTRGQQATLRCSPISGHTSVYWYQQALGLGLQFLLWYDEGEERNRGNFPPRFSGRQFPNYSSELNVNALELEDSALYLCASSLEDRGRLAFFGQGTRLTVV.

This chain connects TRBV30 to TRBJ2-1, with 12 bases identical to TRBD2. Germline V gene lookup returns CDR1 GTSNPN and CDR2 SVGIG (reference sequence). Losses at the gene ends were 2 bases for V and 5 bases for J; bases not matched to a gene: 13. This CDR3 comprises 18 residues. CDR3 nucleotides: TGTGCCTGGAGTTCGGCTAGCGGGAGGGCAAGGTCGGACAATGAGCAGTTCTTC. Its translation: CAWSSASGRARSDNEQFF.

The chain carries TRBV6-1 and TRBJ2-7; a weak D match, TRBD2 (7 bases). V lost 1 base and J 7 bases, leaving 20 bases between the germline ends. The CDR3 is made up of 16 amino acids. Germline assignment: CDR1 MNHNS and CDR2 SASEGT. The CDR3 region has the DNA TGTGCCAGCAGTGAAGATTTCCTCGGGGGGCTTGGGGAGCAGTACTTC. This encodes CASSEDFLGGLGEQYF.

J is TRBJ2-5 and V is TRBV5-4, with TRBD1 matching 7 bases. The CDR3 contains 15 residues. The V gene end was trimmed by 3 bases and the J gene end by 5 bases; junction bases not matched to a gene: 10. Germline V gene sequence: CDR1 SGHNT, CDR2 YYREEE (reference sequence). Written as DNA, the CDR3 is TGTGCCAGCAGCTGGCGACAGGGTACGGGTGAGACCCAGTACTTC. Its protein product is CASSWRQGTGETQYF.

The gene calls are TRBV28 and TRBJ1-2; D not resolved. Trimming pared 6 bases from V and 4 bases from J, leaving 6 bases between. CDR3 length equals 11 residues. CDR1 and CDR2 from the germline V gene are MDHEN and SYDVKM. CDR3: CASRDSYGYTF. In nucleotides, the CDR3 is TGTGCCAGCAGGGACTCCTATGGCTACACCTTC.

This clone was found a few times. The chain carries TRBV5-1 and TRBJ1-2; 7 bases align to TRBD1. The ends lost 1 base at V and 8 bases at J; junction bases unmatched: 5. CDR1 and CDR2 from the germline V gene are SGHRS and YFSETQ. The CDR3 is 13 amino acids. The CDR3, as DNA: TGCGCCAGCAGCTTGAGACAGGGCGGAGGCTACACCTTC. Its protein is CASSLRQGGGYTF.

This clone was picked up a small number of times. The chain recombines TRBV5-1 with TRBJ2-7; TRBD1 matches at 7 bases. Trimming took 0 bases from V and 0 from J; bases not matched to a gene: 0. The CDR3 contains 14 residues. Germline lookup yields CDR1 SGHRS and CDR2 YFSETQ. In nucleotides, the CDR3 is TGCGCCAGCAGCTTGGGGGACAGCTCCTACGAGCAGTACTTC. This translates into CASSLGDSSYEQYF.

This chain links TRBV9 with TRBJ2-1, with 9 positions matching TRBD2. After removal of 0 bases from V and 16 bases from J, the junction contained 8 bases not matched to a gene. Germline-derived CDR1 and CDR2 are SGDLS and YYNGEE. The CDR3 runs 13 residues. The CDR3 reads CASSVEVAGDLFF. Written as DNA, the CDR3 is TGTGCCAGCAGCGTAGAAGTAGCGGGAGATTTATTCTTC.

The V and J genes are TRBV5-1 and TRBJ2-1, with D maybe TRBD2 (5 bases). Germline loops: CDR1 SGHRS, CDR2 YFSETQ. V lost 6 bases to trimming and J lost 0 bases, with 16 bases between them. This CDR3 region has 16 residues. The CDR3 loop reads CASTLSSGSSYNEQFF. The DNA of the CDR3 is TGCGCCAGCACTCTTAGTTCGGGGAGCTCCTACAATGAGCAGTTCTTC.

The chain has TRBV4-1 and TRBJ2-1, with unresolved D. CDR3 length equals 16 residues. Trimming cost V 0 bases and J 0 bases, with 9 bases left between them. The germline V gene has CDR1 MGHRA and CDR2 YSYEKL. The CDR3 here is CASSQDGGSSYNEQFF. CDR3 in DNA: TGCGCCAGCAGCCAAGATGGCGGTAGCTCCTACAATGAGCAGTTCTTC.

Only one count was recorded for this clone. The chain recombines TRBV7-2 with TRBJ2-4; D is ambiguous. The CDR3 runs to 14 residues. Germline V CDR1 and CDR2: SGHTA, FQGNSA. Trimming stripped 1 base from V and 8 bases from J, with 12 bases between. The CDR3 nucleotides are TGTGCCAGCAGCTTAGGGCCAGCTCTAGACATTCAGTACTTC. Translation gives CASSLGPALDIQYF. The complete variable domain, with remaining parts taken from reference TRBV7-2 and TRBJ2-4, reads GAGVSQSPSNKVTEKGKDVELRCDPISGHTALYWYRQSLGQGLEFLIYFQGNSAPDKSGLPSDRFSAERTGGSVSTLTIQRTQQEDSAVYLCASSLGPALDIQYFGAGTRLSVL.

This sequence joins TRBV5-4 and TRBJ2-1; TRBD1 matches 10 bases. The V segment lost 3 bases and the J segment 9 bases; nucleotides outside the gene matches: 6. CDR3 length: 14 amino acids. The V gene's germline CDR1 is SGHNT and CDR2 YYREEE (reference sequence). CDR3 residues: CASSSRDRGTEQFF. CDR3 nucleotides: TGTGCCAGCAGCTCCCGGGACAGGGGCACTGAGCAGTTCTTC.

The chain has TRBV27 and TRBJ2-7; possible D gene TRBD1, 6 bases. The V end lost 2 bases, the J end lost 2 bases, and 7 bases lay between the germline ends. The length of the CDR3 is 13 residues. Germline loops: CDR1 MNHEY, CDR2 SMNVEV (reference sequence). CDR3 loop: CASSLGQTYEQYF. CDR3 DNA sequence: TGTGCCAGCAGTTTAGGACAGACCTACGAGCAGTACTTC.

The chain links TRBV2 to TRBJ1-4, with D perhaps TRBD1 (5 bases). The CDR3 extends over 16 amino acids. Germline-derived CDR1 and CDR2 are SNHLY and FYNNEI. Between the trimmed V and J ends, which lost 7 bases and 1 base, there was a span of 16 bases. The CDR3 bases are TGTGCCAGCATTGGAGCCGGGGGTGGAACTAATGAAAAACTGTTTTTT. Encoded protein: CASIGAGGGTNEKLFF.

This clone was observed a single time. The chain joins TRBV11-3 to TRBJ2-7; 7 bases align to TRBD1. The CDR3 spans 13 residues. Trimming removed 3 bases from V and 2 bases from J; junction bases left unmatched: 1. CDR1 SGHNT and CDR2 YENEEA come from the germline V gene. CDR3 residues: CASSFQGAYEQYF. The CDR3 DNA reads as TGTGCCAGCAGCTTTCAGGGGGCCTACGAGCAGTACTTC.

V and J are TRBV2 and TRBJ2-1; D not certain. The CDR3 spans 15 residues. Trimming cost V 4 bases and J 0 bases, with 10 bases left between them. CDR1 and CDR2 (germline): SNHLY, FYNNEI. CDR3 protein: CASSAPRSSYNEQFF. The CDR3 region has the DNA TGTGCCAGCAGTGCTCCTAGGAGCTCCTACAATGAGCAGTTCTTC.